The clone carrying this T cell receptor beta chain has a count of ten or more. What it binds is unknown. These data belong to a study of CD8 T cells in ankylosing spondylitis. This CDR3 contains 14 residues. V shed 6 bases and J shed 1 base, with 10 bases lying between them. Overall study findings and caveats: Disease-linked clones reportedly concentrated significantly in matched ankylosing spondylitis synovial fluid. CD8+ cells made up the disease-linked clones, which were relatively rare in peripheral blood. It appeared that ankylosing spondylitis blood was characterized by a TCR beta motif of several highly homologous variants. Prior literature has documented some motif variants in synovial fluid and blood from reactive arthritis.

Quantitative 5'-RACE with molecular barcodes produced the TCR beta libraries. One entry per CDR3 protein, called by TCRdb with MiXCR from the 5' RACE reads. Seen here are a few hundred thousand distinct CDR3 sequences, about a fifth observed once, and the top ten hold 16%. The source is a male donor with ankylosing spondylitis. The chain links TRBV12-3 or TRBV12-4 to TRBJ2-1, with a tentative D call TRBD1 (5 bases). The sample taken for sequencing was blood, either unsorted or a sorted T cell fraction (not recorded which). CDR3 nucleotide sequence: TGTGCCAGCAGGGCGAGGACATCCTACAATGAGCAGTTCTTC. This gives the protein CASRARTSYNEQFF.